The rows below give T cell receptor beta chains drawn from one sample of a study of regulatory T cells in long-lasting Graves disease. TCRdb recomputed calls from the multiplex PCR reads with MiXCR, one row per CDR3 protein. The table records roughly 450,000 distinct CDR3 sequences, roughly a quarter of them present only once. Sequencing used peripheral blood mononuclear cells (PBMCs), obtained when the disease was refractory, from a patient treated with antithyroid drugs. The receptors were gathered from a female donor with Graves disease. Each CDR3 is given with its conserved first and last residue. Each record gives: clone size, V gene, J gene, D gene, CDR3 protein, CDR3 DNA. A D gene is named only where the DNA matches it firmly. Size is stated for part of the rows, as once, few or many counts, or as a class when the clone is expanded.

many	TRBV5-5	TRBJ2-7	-	CASRSVTTYEQYF	TGTGCCAGCAGGTCCGTTACAACCTACGAGCAGTACTTC
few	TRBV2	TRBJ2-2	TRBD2	CASTRGAGGSELFF	TGTGCCAGCACCCGGGGAGCGGGGGGGTCGGAGCTGTTTTTT
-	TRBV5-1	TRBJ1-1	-	CASSLEITGNTEAFF	TGCGCCAGCAGCTTGGAAATCACAGGGAACACTGAAGCTTTCTTT
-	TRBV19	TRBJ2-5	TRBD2	CASSIVTSVQETQYF	TGTGCCAGTAGTATCGTGACTAGCGTCCAAGAGACCCAGTACTTC
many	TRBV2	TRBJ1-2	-	CASSAAGANYGYTF	TGTGCCAGCAGTGCCGCGGGGGCTAACTATGGCTACACCTTC
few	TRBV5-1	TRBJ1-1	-	CASSLGTRASRGNTEAFF	TGCGCCAGCAGCTTGGGGACACGAGCCAGTCGTGGGAACACTGAAGCTTTCTTT
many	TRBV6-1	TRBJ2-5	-	CASKSYRQETQYF	TGTGCCAGCAAATCTTACAGGCAAGAGACCCAGTACTTC
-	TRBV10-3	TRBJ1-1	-	CAISSRAEAFF	TGTGCCATCAGTAGTCGGGCAGAAGCTTTCTTT
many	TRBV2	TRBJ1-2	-	CASSEADYGYTF	TGTGCCAGCAGTGAAGCGGATTATGGCTACACCTTC
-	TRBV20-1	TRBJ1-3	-	CSARDLGDTIYF	TGCAGTGCTAGGGACCTAGGGGACACCATATATTTT
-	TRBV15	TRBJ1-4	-	CATSKTGFNEKLFF	TGTGCCACCAGTAAGACAGGCTTTAATGAAAAACTGTTTTTT
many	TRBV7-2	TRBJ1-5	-	CASSLLGGNQPQHF	TGTGCCAGCAGCTTACTAGGGGGCAATCAGCCCCAGCATTTT
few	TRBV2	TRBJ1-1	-	CASSSNAGADEAFF	TGTGCCAGCAGCTCCAACGCAGGGGCGGATGAAGCTTTCTTT
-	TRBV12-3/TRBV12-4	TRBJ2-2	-	CASSLDPRTENTGELFF	TGTGCCAGCAGTTTAGATCCCCGGACCGAGAACACCGGGGAGCTGTTTTTT
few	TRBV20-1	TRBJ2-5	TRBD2	CSASNPGTSGSWLETQYF	TGCAGTGCTTCAAATCCCGGGACTAGCGGGTCCTGGCTGGAGACCCAGTACTTC
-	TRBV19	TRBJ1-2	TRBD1	CASSIGQGRSGYTF	TGTGCCAGTAGTATTGGACAGGGGCGCTCTGGCTACACCTTC
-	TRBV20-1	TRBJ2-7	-	CSARDGSSPSYEQYF	TGCAGTGCTAGAGATGGCAGCTCCCCCTCCTACGAGCAGTACTTC
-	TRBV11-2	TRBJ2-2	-	CASSLRGGPTGELFF	TGTGCCAGCAGCTTACGGGGTGGCCCCACCGGGGAGCTGTTTTTT
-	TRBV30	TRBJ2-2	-	CAWSVLYAGELFF	TGTGCCTGGAGTGTACTGTACGCCGGGGAGCTGTTTTTT
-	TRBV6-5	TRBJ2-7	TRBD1	CASSYGPGGKWEQYF	TGTGCCAGCAGTTACGGTCCAGGGGGCAAGTGGGAGCAGTACTTC
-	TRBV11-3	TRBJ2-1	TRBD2	CASSLGLAGSEQFF	TGTGCCAGCAGCTTAGGACTAGCGGGATCTGAGCAGTTCTTC
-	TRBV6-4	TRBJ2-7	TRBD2	CASSGEAGGRQYF	TGTGCCAGCAGTGGGGAGGCGGGAGGAAGGCAGTACTTC
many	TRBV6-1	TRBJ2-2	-	CASMATGELFF	TGTGCCAGCATGGCCACCGGGGAGCTGTTTTTT
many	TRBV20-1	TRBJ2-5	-	CSASSGEETQYF	TGCAGTGCTAGCTCAGGGGAAGAGACCCAGTACTTC
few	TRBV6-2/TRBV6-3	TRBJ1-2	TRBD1	CASSYDRVRGYTF	TGTGCCAGCAGTTACGACAGGGTGAGAGGCTACACCTTC
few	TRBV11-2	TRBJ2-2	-	CASRFLDIPTGELFF	TGTGCCAGCAGATTTCTGGACATACCGACCGGGGAGCTGTTTTTT
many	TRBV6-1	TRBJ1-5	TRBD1	CASSAATGNNQPQHF	TGTGCCAGCAGTGCCGCGACAGGGAACAATCAGCCCCAGCATTTT
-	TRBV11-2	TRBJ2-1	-	CASSLEGQGGISYNEQFF	TGTGCCAGCAGCTTAGAAGGGCAGGGTGGCATTTCCTACAATGAGCAGTTCTTC
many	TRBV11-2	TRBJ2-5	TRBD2	CASSTGLAGETQYF	TGTGCCAGCAGCACGGGACTAGCGGGAGAGACCCAGTACTTC
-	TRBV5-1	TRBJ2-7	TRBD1	CASSPYRQGTYEQYF	TGCGCCAGCAGCCCTTATAGACAGGGGACCTACGAGCAGTACTTC
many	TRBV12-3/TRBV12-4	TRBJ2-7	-	CASSFGLAKNEQYF	TGTGCCAGCAGTTTCGGGCTAGCGAAGAACGAGCAGTACTTC
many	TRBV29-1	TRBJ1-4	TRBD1	CSVSGQGEKLFF	TGCAGCGTTTCGGGACAGGGTGAAAAACTGTTTTTT
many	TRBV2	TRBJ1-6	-	CASNGPADIHSPLHF	TGTGCCAGCAACGGGCCAGCGGATATCCATTCACCCCTCCACTTT
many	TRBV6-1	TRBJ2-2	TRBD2	CASRKGLAGGPWTGELFF	TGTGCCAGCAGGAAGGGACTAGCGGGAGGGCCATGGACCGGGGAGCTGTTTTTT
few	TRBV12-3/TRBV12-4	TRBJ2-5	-	CASSPRTPQETQYF	TGTGCCAGCAGCCCCCGGACACCACAAGAGACCCAGTACTTC
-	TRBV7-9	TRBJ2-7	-	CASSLSGGRSYEQYF	TGTGCCAGCAGCTTATCAGGGGGGCGCTCCTACGAGCAGTACTTC
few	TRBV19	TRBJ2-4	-	CASSILPLQGRENIQYF	TGTGCCAGTAGTATTCTCCCTTTACAGGGTCGGGAAAACATTCAGTACTTC
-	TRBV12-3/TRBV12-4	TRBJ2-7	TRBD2	CASSGGTSGSREQYF	TGTGCCAGCAGCGGCGGGACTAGCGGGAGTCGCGAGCAGTACTTC
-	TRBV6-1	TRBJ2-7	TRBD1	CASSADRVSYEQYF	TGTGCCAGCAGCGCCGACAGGGTCTCCTACGAGCAGTACTTC
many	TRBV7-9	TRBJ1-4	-	CASINSGEKLFF	TGTGCCAGCATTAACTCGGGGGAAAAACTGTTTTTT
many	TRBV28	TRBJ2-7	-	CASSISGAYEQYF	TGTGCCAGCAGTATATCAGGGGCCTACGAGCAGTACTTC
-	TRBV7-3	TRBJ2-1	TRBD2	CASRLAGEVYNEQFF	TGTGCCAGCAGGTTAGCGGGAGAGGTCTACAATGAGCAGTTCTTC
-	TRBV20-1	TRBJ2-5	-	CSGGLLRETQYF	TGCAGTGGGGGACTTCTCAGAGAGACCCAGTACTTC
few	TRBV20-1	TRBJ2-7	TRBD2	CSAPLEREPYEQYF	TGCAGTGCTCCCCTGGAGCGGGAGCCTTACGAGCAGTACTTC
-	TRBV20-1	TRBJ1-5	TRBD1	CSASVSGETGKQPQHF	TGCAGTGCTAGTGTTTCTGGAGAGACAGGGAAGCAGCCCCAGCATTTT